One T cell receptor beta chain is described in this entry. Germline CDR1 and CDR2: MNHNY and SVGAGI (reference sequence). The CDR3 has 12 amino acids. The V end lost 2 bases, the J end lost 3 bases, and 4 bases lay between the germline ends. The data belong to a study of CD8+ T cells in alopecia areata. Investigators isolated RNA and reverse transcribed it into cDNA to act as the sequencing template. Assay: immunoSEQ multiplex PCR; the TCRdb copy retains only in-frame clones and omits some. The sample carries about 120,000 clones, more than 30% recorded once. The chain recombines TRBV6-6 with TRBJ2-5, with unresolved D. This TCR was sampled from a human donor with alopecia areata. Material: CD4+ T cells sorted from blood. The DNA of the CDR3 is TGTGCCAGCAGTTACCCTAAAGAGACCCAGTACTTC. Encoded protein: CASSYPKETQYF.